The rows below give T cell receptor beta chains drawn from one sample of a study of T cell repertoires in cytomegalovirus infection. MiXCR, applied by TCRdb to the reads, yields one record per CDR3 protein. The sample records 230,000 or so distinct CDR3 sequences, 38% being singletons. These TCRs' antigens remain unknown. The sequenced sample was CD8+ T cells from cultured PBMCs, obtained from culture after CMV antigen stimulation. These receptors were taken from a human donor in good health (CMV status not recorded). Some clones in this sample may be carry-over from other donors' samples. The CDR3 runs from the conserved cysteine through the conserved F or W. Each record gives: V gene, clone size, J gene, D gene, CDR3 DNA, CDR3 protein. A D gene is named only where the DNA matches it firmly. Size is omitted from some rows. Given values are once, few, many or a class for expanded clones.

>TRBV5-5|-|TRBJ1-5|-
TGTGCCAGAAGCTTGAATGTGGGGCTCAATCAGCCCAAGCATTTT
CARSLNVGLNQPKHF
>TRBV24-1|-|TRBJ2-1|-
TGTGCCACCAGTGATTTGGGGGAGGACAATGAGCAGTTCTTC
CATSDLGEDNEQFF
>TRBV28|many|TRBJ1-5|TRBD1
TGTGCCAGCAGTTTTTGGGACAGAAATAGCAATCAGCCCCAGCATTTT
CASSFWDRNSNQPQHF
>TRBV15|-|TRBJ2-7|-
TGTGCCAGCAGAGATACTGGCAGGGCCTACGAGCAGTACTTC
CASRDTGRAYEQYF
>TRBV6-1|-|TRBJ2-5|TRBD2
TGTGCCAGCAGGGGTAGCGGGAGCCAAGAGACCCAGTACTTC
CASRGSGSQETQYF
>TRBV29-1|few|TRBJ2-3|-
TGCAGCGTTGAGAACTTCAGCATCACAGATACGCAGTATTTT
CSVENFSITDTQYF
>TRBV27|few|TRBJ2-1|TRBD2
TGTGCCAGCAGTTTCGGACTAGCGGGAGTAAATGAGCAGTTCTTC
CASSFGLAGVNEQFF
>TRBV7-6|many|TRBJ2-2|TRBD2
TGTGCCAGCAGCCCCGGACTAGCGATACAAACCGGGGAGCTGTTTTTT
CASSPGLAIQTGELFF
>TRBV10-3|few|TRBJ2-1|-
TGTGCCATCAGTGGACCCAGTGGGGGGGCACCCAATGAGCAGTTCTTC
CAISGPSGGAPNEQFF
>TRBV7-9|-|TRBJ2-7|-
TGTGCCAGCAGCTTATTAGGGACTCACCCATTCTACGAGCAGTACTTC
CASSLLGTHPFYEQYF
>TRBV28|few|TRBJ2-1|-
TGTGCCAGCAGTAAAGAACTCGCGATACAAGGGCAGTTCTTC
CASSKELAIQGQFF
>TRBV7-2|-|TRBJ2-5|-
TGTGCCAGCACCCCTGCCTACGGACAAGAGACCCAGTACTTC
CASTPAYGQETQYF
>TRBV6-1|-|TRBJ1-5|TRBD1
TGTGCCAGCATCGGGACAGAGATAAGCAATCAGCCCCAGCATTTT
CASIGTEISNQPQHF
>TRBV10-3|-|TRBJ1-2|TRBD1
TGTGCCATCAGTGAGGGGGACAGCATTCCTAACTATGGCTACACCTTC
CAISEGDSIPNYGYTF
>TRBV4-2|few|TRBJ2-1|TRBD2
TGTGCCAGCAGCCAAAGCGAGCGGGAGTTCTCCTACAATGAGCAGTTCTTC
CASSQSEREFSYNEQFF
>TRBV20-1|-|TRBJ1-2|TRBD1
TGCAGTGCTAGGGACAGGGCCACTAACTATGGCTACACCTTC
CSARDRATNYGYTF
>TRBV5-4|few|TRBJ1-6|-
TGTGCCAGCAGCTTGGTAGGGGTTAATTCACCCCTCCACTTT
CASSLVGVNSPLHF
>TRBV12-3/TRBV12-4|few|TRBJ2-7|-
TGTGCCAGCAGTCTGAGCGGGCCGGGGGACGAGCAGTACTTC
CASSLSGPGDEQYF
>TRBV10-3|few|TRBJ1-6|-
TGTGCCATCAGTGAGGGGGGGGACATCTCGTCACCCCTCCACTTT
CAISEGGDISSPLHF
>TRBV7-9|-|TRBJ2-1|TRBD2
TGTGCCAGCAGCTTAGCCCGACTAGCGGGGGTTTCGGATGAGCAGTTCTTC
CASSLARLAGVSDEQFF
>TRBV20-1|-|TRBJ1-5|-
TGCAGTGCTAGAGGTACGACAGAGTCGATTGATCAGCCCCAGCATTTT
CSARGTTESIDQPQHF
>TRBV2|-|TRBJ1-1|-
TGTGCCAGCAGTGATGACAGGATTCGGAACACTGAAGCTTTCTTT
CASSDDRIRNTEAFF
>TRBV7-6|-|TRBJ2-6|-
TGTGCCAGCAGCCACCGGGGCTTCGCCTCTGGGGCCAACGTCCTGACTTTC
CASSHRGFASGANVLTF
>TRBV6-5|-|TRBJ1-1|-
TGTGCCAGCAGTTACGGGGGAAAGGGCACTGAAGCTTTCTTT
CASSYGGKGTEAFF
>TRBV27|-|TRBJ2-1|-
TGTGCCAGCTCCGGGGAGGGGGACAATGAGCAGTTCTTC
CASSGEGDNEQFF
>TRBV9|-|TRBJ2-2|-
TGTGCCAGCAGTAGCGGCTACACCGGGGAGCTGTTTTTT
CASSSGYTGELFF
>TRBV29-1|few|TRBJ2-7|TRBD1
TGCAGCGTTGAAGATCTTGGGGGACAGGGGATTCCATACGAGCAGTACTTC
CSVEDLGGQGIPYEQYF
>TRBV27|many|TRBJ1-1|-
TGTGCCAGCAGGAGGGGGAACCCCAGAGATGAAGCTTTCTTT
CASRRGNPRDEAFF
>TRBV4-2|few|TRBJ2-5|TRBD2
TGTGCCAGCAGCCAACTTCGGGAGGGGTTCCAAGAGACCCAGTACTTC
CASSQLREGFQETQYF
>TRBV27|-|TRBJ2-3|-
TGTGCCAGCAGTTTAGGCAATACGCAGTATTTT
CASSLGNTQYF
>TRBV4-2|-|TRBJ2-3|-
TGTGCCAGCAGCCAAGGGCTAGCGAGTGCAGATACGCAGTATTTT
CASSQGLASADTQYF
>TRBV19|-|TRBJ2-3|-
TGTGCCAGTAGTCCTTCCGGGAGCCGATACACAGATACGCAGTATTTT
CASSPSGSRYTDTQYF
>TRBV6-5|-|TRBJ2-1|TRBD2
TGTGCCAGCAGTTACCTAGCGGGGGACGGTGAGCAGTTCTTC
CASSYLAGDGEQFF
>TRBV19|-|TRBJ2-5|TRBD2
TGTGCCACCGGCGAGCGGGGGGGCCGGGAGACCCAGTACTTC
CATGERGGRETQYF
>TRBV11-2|-|TRBJ2-1|TRBD2
TGTGCCAGCAGCTCGCCCACTAGCGGGGGCTCTGAGCAGTTCTTC
CASSSPTSGGSEQFF
>TRBV7-8|-|TRBJ2-7|-
TGTGCCAGCAGCTTAAGGGTTTGGACAGGGAGGGATGAAGACGAGCAGTACTTC
CASSLRVWTGRDEDEQYF
>TRBV7-2|-|TRBJ1-2|-
TGTGCCAGCAGCTTAATTGACGGGGCATGGGACTATGGCTACACCTTC
CASSLIDGAWDYGYTF
>TRBV19|-|TRBJ2-1|TRBD2
TGTGCCAGTAGTCTCAAGACTAGCGGGGGGACATACAATGAGCAGTTCTTC
CASSLKTSGGTYNEQFF
>TRBV5-6|-|TRBJ2-7|-
TGTGCCAGCAGTACGGCTTGGGAGCCCTACGAGCAGTACTTC
CASSTAWEPYEQYF
>TRBV2|few|TRBJ2-3|-
TGTGCCAGCAGTTCCGCAGGGGGGGCCACAGATACGCAGTATTTT
CASSSAGGATDTQYF